This T cell receptor beta chain is from a study of human T cells and chemical hapten exposure. On the study more broadly: Upper-back patches of 0.01% DPC were read at 6 days.

Regarding the study as a whole: High-frequency TCRs, those above 1 in 1000, stayed the same after DPC sensitization.

This clonotype was detected only a few times. Its target is not known. Described time point: pre-sensitization, week 0. Stated treatment: therapeutic diphenylcyclopropenone sensitization with weekly scalp DPC. Donors were 18 to 70-year-old alopecia patients suitable for DPC. TCRdb called the RACE reads again in MiXCR, with one record for every CDR3 protein. The sample lists some 70,000 distinct CDR3 sequences; roughly 9.8% were seen once. V shed 1 base and J shed 5 bases, with 12 bases lying between them. Germline V gives CDR1 SGHNT, CDR2 YENEEA. The CDR3 length is 15 residues. This sample comprised whole blood, obtained in connection with sensitization to the hapten diphenylcyclopropenone (DPC). This TCR came from a woman aged 50 to 65 with alopecia areata. Some clones in this sample may be carry-over from other donors' samples. J is TRBJ2-1 and V is TRBV11-3; no clear D gene. The CDR3 nucleotides read TGTGCCAGCAGCTTAGGCGTCCTACGGGACAATGAGCAGTTCTTC. It translates to CASSLGVLRDNEQFF.